This T cell receptor (beta chain) was profiled in a study of OX40 agonist ivuxolimab in advanced cancers. Study details: Given to patients was ivuxolimab, an agonistic anti-OX40 (CD134) antibody.

Germline V gene lookup returns CDR1 MNHNY and CDR2 SVGAGI (reference sequence). This CDR3 has 15 amino acids. Trimming removed 6 bases at V and 0 bases at J, with 12 bases between. Sequencing was performed with immunoSEQ multiplex PCR; in TCRdb, only in-frame clones are kept and a portion is missing. The sample consists of roughly 80,000 clones, around 80% of them appearing once. Drawing of blood for sampling happened at baseline, at cycle 4 day 1, and at cycle 7 day 1. This specimen was CD4+ or CD8+ T cells sorted from blood, taken in a trial of the OX40 agonist ivuxolimab. This chain joins TRBV6-6 and TRBJ2-1; weak D call: TRBD2 (6 bases). This TCR was sampled from an adult with an advanced solid tumor such as melanoma, head and neck, liver or kidney cancer. The CDR3 is CASRASASSYNEQFF. DNA of the CDR3: TGTGCCAGCAGAGCTAGCGCAAGCTCCTACAATGAGCAGTTCTTC.